This T cell receptor (beta chain) was recovered during a study of T cell responses to AZD1222 COVID-19 vaccine. V was shortened by 2 bases and J by 8 bases, with 10 bases between the two germline ends. CDR1 is MNHNY, CDR2 SVGAGI, per germline (reference sequence). The CDR3 sequence is 13 residues long. Clones were read by immunoSEQ multiplex PCR, and TCRdb kept only the in-frame ones, dropping some. This repertoire shows about 140,000 clones, approximately 90% found once; its top ten account for more than 3%. In the case of this clone: The antigen is undetermined.

Study-wide points: AZD1222 recipients seropositive at baseline numbered only 5 or 6. Most donors were white British and more were female, and clonal diversity was possibly underestimated. Spike-specific TCR breadth rose after two AZD1222 doses, and depth rose as well.

This receptor was obtained from an adult who received the AZD1222 COVID-19 vaccine. The sequencing used peripheral blood, collected 28 days after the second AZD1222 dose. The gene calls are TRBV6-6 and TRBJ1-5; D remains ambiguous. The CDR3 DNA reads as TGTGCCAGCAGTTACGATTCCTTTGAGCCCCAGCATTTT. Translating it yields CASSYDSFEPQHF.